This T cell receptor beta chain stems from a study of read filtering for tumor transcriptome and immune sequencing. Study-level information: By R-ISS, stages I, II and III held 8, 16 and 7 patients.

From about 0.4 ug of RNA, a library with molecular barcoded alpha/delta and beta/gamma adaptors was made. From the reads, TCRdb called clonotypes with MiXCR, one entry per CDR3 protein. Here the sample spans about 86,000 distinct CDR3 sequences, 9% to 15% being singletons. Every patient had bone marrow sampled while the disease was active. CDR1 and CDR2 from the germline V gene are ENHRY and SYGVKD. Between the trimmed V and J ends, which lost 2 bases and 5 bases, there was a span of 9 bases. The CDR3 is 13 amino acids. This clonotype was detected many times. This receptor was taken from a donor at least 40 years old with multiple myeloma. This chain links TRBV10-3 with TRBJ2-5; no definite D call. Material for sequencing was a population of CD138-negative cells sorted from bone marrow. For the CDR3, the DNA is TGTGCCATCAGTGAGGCCCCCCGCGAGACCCAGTACTTC. The encoded protein is CAISEAPRETQYF.